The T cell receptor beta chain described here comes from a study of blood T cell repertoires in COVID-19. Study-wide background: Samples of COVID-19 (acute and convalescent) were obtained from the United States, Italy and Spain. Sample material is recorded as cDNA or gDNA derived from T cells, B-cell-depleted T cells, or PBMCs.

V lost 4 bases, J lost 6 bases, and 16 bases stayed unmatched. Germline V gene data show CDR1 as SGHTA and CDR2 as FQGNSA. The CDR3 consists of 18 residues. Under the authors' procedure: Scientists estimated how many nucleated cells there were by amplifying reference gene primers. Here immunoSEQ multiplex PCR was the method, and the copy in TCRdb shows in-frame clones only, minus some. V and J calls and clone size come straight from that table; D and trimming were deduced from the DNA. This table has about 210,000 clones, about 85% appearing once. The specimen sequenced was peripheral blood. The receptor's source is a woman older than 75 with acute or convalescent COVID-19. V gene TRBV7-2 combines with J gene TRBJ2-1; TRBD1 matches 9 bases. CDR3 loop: CASSSLAQGAFVANEQFF. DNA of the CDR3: TGTGCCAGCAGCTCCTTGGCACAGGGGGCCTTTGTCGCCAATGAGCAGTTCTTC.